Each of the 26 T cell receptor beta chains below was sequenced from the same sample in a study of liver allograft versus peripheral blood T cells. About the research overall: Liver transplant recipients had T cell receptor repertoires compared between transplanted liver and peripheral blood.

TCRdb independently ran MiXCR on the reads; one entry per CDR3 protein. The sample holds around 5,300 distinct CDR3 sequences; over 15% are singletons and the top ten take over 9.5%. The receptors derive from a human patient who had a liver transplant. Some T cells may have originated in the graft donor.

This clonotype showed up just a few times. The chain uses TRBV9 and TRBJ2-5, with 11 bases aligning to TRBD2. The CDR3 length is 15 residues. V gave up 0 bases and J gave up 5 bases; unmatched junction bases: 3. From germline, CDR1 is SGDLS and CDR2 YYNGEE. The CDR3 reads CASSVVAGGRETQYF. The DNA for the CDR3 is TGTGCCAGCAGCGTAGTAGCGGGAGGGAGGGAGACCCAGTACTTC.

The J gene is TRBJ2-7, the V gene TRBV6-2 or TRBV6-3, with D possibly matching TRBD1 (6 bases). The V gene's germline CDR1 is MNHEY and CDR2 SVGEGT. V gave up 1 base and J gave up 5 bases, with 12 bases separating them. The CDR3 loop spans 14 amino acids. CDR3 amino acids: CASSYYGDKNEQYF. CDR3 DNA: TGTGCCAGCAGTTACTATGGGGACAAAAACGAGCAGTACTTC.

About this clonotype: The junction departs from the called germline gene at one end, perhaps through a read error. This rearrangement joins TRBV18 to TRBJ1-1; 9 nucleotides align to TRBD1. Germline V gene lookup returns CDR1 KGHSH and CDR2 LQKENI. The CDR3 is made up of 17 amino acids. CDR3 sequence reads: CPSSPGQGKVMNTEAFF. CDR3 bases: TGTCCCAGCTCACCGGGACAGGGAAAGGTGATGAACACTGAAGCTTTCTTT.

This clonotype was counted a few times. V and J are TRBV3-1 and TRBJ2-1, with TRBD1 matching 8 bases. Germline CDR1 LGHDT, CDR2 YNNKEL (reference sequence). V shed 7 bases, J shed 6 bases, and the junction held 11 bases outside the gene matches. This CDR3 has 15 amino acids. In DNA form, the CDR3 reads TGTGCCAGCAAAGGCGAGGGACAGGTTGGCAATGAGCAGTTCTTC. Translating gives CASKGEGQVGNEQFF.

This clonotype is medium-sized in the sample. The gene calls are TRBV18 and TRBJ2-4; D not resolved. The germline gives CDR1 KGHSH, CDR2 LQKENI. This CDR3 contains 13 residues. V lost 9 bases to trimming and J lost 0 bases, with 9 bases between them. The CDR3 protein is CASSVLAKNIQYF. In nucleotides, the CDR3 is TGTGCCAGTTCCGTCTTAGCCAAAAACATTCAGTACTTC.

This clonotype was seen a handful of times. This chain uses TRBV7-9 with TRBJ2-7; 9 bases match TRBD1. Germline V gene data show CDR1 as SEHNR and CDR2 as FQNEAQ (reference sequence). Germline trimming cut 0 bases from V and 3 bases from J; bases unmatched to any gene: 6. The CDR3 runs 16 residues. CDR3 sequence reads: CASSLASGQGGYEQYF. CDR3 DNA: TGTGCCAGCAGCTTAGCGTCGGGACAGGGAGGCTACGAGCAGTACTTC.

The sample holds many counts of this clonotype. The rearrangement uses TRBV7-9 and TRBJ1-5; D ambiguous. Trimming took 5 bases from V and 3 from J, leaving 11 bases between them. The germline CDR1 and CDR2 sequences are SEHNR and FQNEAQ (reference sequence). This CDR3 region has 14 residues. The chain's CDR3 is CASSPMGDNQPQHF. CDR3 bases: TGTGCCAGCAGCCCTATGGGTGACAATCAGCCCCAGCATTTT.

V gene TRBV6-2 or TRBV6-3 combines with J gene TRBJ1-1; D remains unclear. Germline lookup yields CDR1 MNHEY and CDR2 SVGEGT. This CDR3 contains 12 residues. Trimming took 4 bases from V and 1 from J, leaving 4 bases between them. CDR3 sequence: CASSSRNTEAFF. The CDR3 bases are TGTGCCAGCAGTTCGAGGAACACTGAAGCTTTCTTT.

This clonotype was recorded at least ten times. The rearrangement links TRBV18 to TRBJ1-2, with 7 bases lining up with TRBD1. Germline lookup yields CDR1 KGHSH and CDR2 LQKENI. The CDR3 is 14 residues long. With 6 bases clipped from V and 2 bases from J, the junction kept 6 bases outside the gene matches. CDR3 in DNA: TGTGCCAGCTCCCTCAAGACAGGGAACTATGGCTACACCTTC. Translated: CASSLKTGNYGYTF.

This clonotype is labeled medium-sized. V gene TRBV28 combines with J gene TRBJ1-5; 7 bases align to TRBD1. The CDR3 sequence is 16 residues long. Germline values: CDR1 MDHEN, CDR2 SYDVKM. V lost 1 base and J lost 6; bases outside the gene matches: 9. CDR3 nucleotides: TGTGCCAGCAGTTTATTCAGAGGGGGCCTCGGTCAGCCCCAGCATTTT. Its protein product is CASSLFRGGLGQPQHF.

In its sample, this clonotype ranks as medium-sized. The chain joins TRBV18 to TRBJ2-3; 9 positions agree with TRBD2. V lost 5 bases, J lost 3 bases, and 3 bases stayed unmatched. CDR3 length: 14 residues. In germline, CDR1 is KGHSH, CDR2 LQKENI. The CDR3 bases are TGTGCCAGCTCATTAGCGGGAGAAACAGATACGCAGTATTTT. Translating gives CASSLAGETDTQYF. Together with reference TRBV18 and TRBJ2-3, the CDR3 gives the full variable domain: NAGVMQNPRHLVRRRGQEARLRCSPMKGHSHVYWYRQLPEEGLKFMVYLQKENIIDESGMPKERFSAEFPKEGPSILRIQQVVRGDSAAYFCASSLAGETDTQYFGPGTRLTVL.

In this sample, this clonotype is medium-sized (0.01 to 0.1%). V and J are TRBV6-1 and TRBJ2-1; the match to TRBD2 covers 12 bases. The V gene end was trimmed by 3 bases and the J gene end by 4 bases; junction bases not matched to a gene: 10. CDR1 and CDR2 from the germline V gene are MNHNS and SASEGT. The CDR3 is made up of 18 amino acids. DNA for the CDR3: TGTGCCAGCAGTGATGGAGGGCTAGCGGGGGGGAATTACAATGAGCAGTTCTTC. Its translation is CASSDGGLAGGNYNEQFF.

Sample share makes this clonotype medium-sized. The rearrangement uses TRBV7-2 and TRBJ2-3; TRBD1 matches at 7 bases. V was clipped by 7 bases and J by 1 base; unmatched bases: 5. The V gene's germline CDR1 is SGHTA and CDR2 FQGNSA. The CDR3 length is 14 residues. CDR3 nucleotide sequence: TGTGCCAGCACCGACAGGGTAGGCACAGATACGCAGTATTTT. It encodes CASTDRVGTDTQYF.

In its sample, this clonotype is medium-sized (0.01 to 0.1%). The rearrangement joins TRBV6-6 to TRBJ2-7; D assignment may be TRBD1 or TRBD2 (7 bases each). Trimming left V 0 bases short and J 2 bases short, with 11 bases between. The CDR3 has 15 amino acids. Germline lookup yields CDR1 MNHNY and CDR2 SVGAGI (reference sequence). The CDR3 reads CASSYSRGGTYEQYF. In DNA form, the CDR3 reads TGTGCCAGCAGTTACTCCAGGGGGGGAACCTACGAGCAGTACTTC.

This clonotype is classed as medium-sized. The J gene is TRBJ2-1, the V gene TRBV9, with 11 bases fitting TRBD2. The CDR3 runs 16 residues. The V gene end was trimmed by 4 bases and the J gene end by 7 bases; junction bases not matched to a gene: 10. Per the germline V gene, CDR1 is SGDLS and CDR2 is YYNGEE. CDR3 sequence (DNA): TGTGCCAGCAGCCTGGGCGTAGCGGGGGGGCAAAATGAGCAGTTCTTC. This sequence encodes CASSLGVAGGQNEQFF.

The genes are TRBV7-9 and TRBJ2-4; D is undetermined. The V gene's germline CDR1 is SEHNR and CDR2 FQNEAQ (reference sequence). This CDR3 contains 13 residues. V lost 0 bases, J lost 8 bases, and 8 bases lay in between. The CDR3 region is CASSLASGDIQYF. DNA for the CDR3: TGTGCCAGCAGCTTAGCCTCCGGCGACATTCAGTACTTC.

Points on this clonotype: This could be a read error, since a much larger clone is one nucleotide away. V is TRBV20-1 and J is TRBJ2-1, with D possibly being TRBD1 (7 bases). CDR3 length: 14 amino acids. The germline V gene has CDR1 DFQATT and CDR2 SNEGSKA (reference sequence). As DNA, the CDR3 is TGCAGTGCTCGCCGACCCGGGGGAACCGGGGGACAGTTATTC. The encoded protein is CSARRPGGTGGQLF.

This clonotype came up a few times. This chain joins TRBV9 and TRBJ2-2; TRBD1 matches at 11 bases. Germline values: CDR1 SGDLS, CDR2 YYNGEE. The CDR3 is 16 amino acids. Unmatched junction bases numbered 7, after V lost 3 bases and J lost 6 bases. The CDR3 nucleotides read TGTGCCAGCAGCGACCCGCCGGGACAGGGGGCCGGGGAGCTGTTTTTT. Amino acid sequence: CASSDPPGQGAGELFF.

As for this clonotype: The junction differs from germline at one of its ends, possibly a read error. The chain is built from TRBV10-1 and TRBJ2-7; no clear D gene. Germline loops: CDR1 WNHNN, CDR2 SYGVQD (reference sequence). This CDR3 spans 11 amino acids. CDR3 loop: CARSEDGEQYF. DNA of the CDR3: TGCGCCCGCAGTGAGGACGGCGAGCAGTACTTC.

In its sample, this clonotype is medium-sized. CDR3 sequence reads: CAWRVWGNSGEKLFF. The CDR3 DNA follows: TGTGCCTGGAGGGTTTGGGGGAACAGCGGCGAAAAACTGTTTTTT. The rearrangement links TRBV30 to TRBJ1-4; D possibly corresponds to TRBD1 (5 bases). V was shortened by 3 bases and J by 8 bases, with 19 bases between the two germline ends. CDR3 length equals 15 residues. Germline-derived CDR1 and CDR2 are GTSNPN and SVGIG (reference sequence). The full variable domain, completed using reference TRBV30 and TRBJ1-4, is SQTIHQWPATLVQPVGSPLSLECTVEGTSNPNLYWYRQAAGRGLQLLFYSVGIGQISSEVPQNLSASRPQDRQFILSSKKLLLSDSGFYLCAWRVWGNSGEKLFFGSGTQLSVL.

By sample share, this clonotype is medium-sized (0.01 to 0.1%). This sequence joins TRBV6-5 and TRBJ1-2; maybe TRBD1 (6 bases). The CDR3 runs 17 residues. Germline V gene lookup returns CDR1 MNHEY and CDR2 SVGAGI. Trimming took off 0 bases at V and 5 bases at J, with 19 bases between the two ends. CDR3 sequence reads: CASSYSRGRGAGYGYTF. In DNA, the CDR3 is TGTGCCAGCAGTTACTCGAGGGGGAGGGGGGCCGGGTATGGCTACACCTTC.

This clonotype is medium-sized. The V gene is TRBV7-2, the J gene TRBJ2-7; TRBD1 matches at 11 bases. Losses at the gene ends were 1 base for V and 3 bases for J; bases not matched to a gene: 2. Germline CDR1 reads SGHTA; CDR2 reads FQGNSA. The CDR3 runs to 15 residues. The CDR3 reads CASSLVGTGGYEQYF. In DNA form, the CDR3 reads TGTGCCAGCAGCTTAGTAGGGACAGGGGGCTACGAGCAGTACTTC.

This clonotype is termed medium-sized (0.01 to 0.1%). The rearrangement joins TRBV12-3 or TRBV12-4 to TRBJ1-2; maybe TRBD1 (5 bases). The CDR3 sequence is 13 residues long. The ends were cut back, 7 bases at V and 5 bases at J, with 14 bases in the middle. The CDR3 protein is CASKYGAGYGYTF. The CDR3 DNA sequence: TGTGCCAGCAAGTATGGGGCTGGATATGGCTACACCTTC.

This clonotype counts as medium-sized. The chain combines TRBV19 with TRBJ2-4; 7 bases are shared with TRBD1. The J segment lost 0 bases and the V segment lost 4 bases, leaving 9 bases of the junction unmatched. Germline CDR1 and CDR2: LNHDA and SQIVND (reference sequence). This CDR3 comprises 17 residues. The CDR3 DNA sequence: TGTGCCAGTAGTACAGGGGACAGCTTGGTAGCCAAAAACATTCAGTACTTC. Its translation is CASSTGDSLVAKNIQYF.

Details on this clonotype: The junction shows a germline mismatch at one end, possibly a read error. The DNA for the CDR3 is TGTGCCAACAGTTTTCCCGTCGGAGGGCGATCACCCCTCCACTTT. Protein product: CANSFPVGGRSPLHF. The chain links TRBV28 to TRBJ1-6; unclear D gene. CDR3 length: 15 residues. CDR1 MDHEN and CDR2 SYDVKM come from the germline V gene.

J is TRBJ2-4 and V is TRBV28; D unclear. The CDR3 contains 15 residues. Deletions cut 6 bases from V and 0 bases from J, with 12 bases between. Germline V CDR1 and CDR2: MDHEN, SYDVKM. The CDR3 is CASSPGSLAKNIQYF. The CDR3 DNA reads as TGTGCCAGCAGCCCCGGGTCACTAGCCAAAAACATTCAGTACTTC.